The clone carrying this T cell receptor (beta chain) was detected ten times or more. This specimen comes from a study of regulatory T cells in long-lasting Graves disease. Time point in this sample: newly diagnosed GD, antithyroid drugs for less than 3 months. RNA extracted from PBMCs served as the sequencing template. Trimming left V 3 bases short and J 1 base short, with 10 bases between. Germline values: CDR1 MNHNS, CDR2 SASEGT. The CDR3 runs to 15 residues. Construction of the TCR beta libraries employed iRepertoire HTBI primers in conjunction with Arm-PCR of CDR3 regions. TCRdb passed the multiplex PCR reads through MiXCR, listing each CDR3 protein once. The data show roughly 500,000 distinct CDR3 sequences, approximately 12% seen once. This same sample was also part of a study on T cells in Graves' hyperthyroidism and ophthalmopathy. As reported in that work: Median prediction lead before ophthalmopathy onset was around seven months with the model.

J is TRBJ1-5 and V is TRBV6-1, with D unclear. Sequencing was performed on peripheral blood mononuclear cells (PBMCs), taken at new diagnosis, from a patient treated with antithyroid drugs. The receptor was derived from a woman aged 25 to 39 with Graves disease. The CDR3 DNA is TGTGCCAGCAGTGATGGACCGGGGAGCAATCAGCCCCAGCATTTT. Residues: CASSDGPGSNQPQHF.